This TCR beta chain was captured in a study of identical twins. In TCRdb, the 5' RACE reads were re-called with MiXCR into one record per CDR3 protein. The data contain 500,000 to 550,000 distinct CDR3 sequences, more than 20% of them singletons. This CDR3 spans 16 amino acids. Per the germline V gene, CDR1 is SGHTA and CDR2 is FQGNSA. The sample holds a few counts of this clonotype. Sequence at one end of the junction differs from germline and may be a read error. The same specimen was also included in a second study, on yellow fever vaccine responses in identical twins.

Sequences were obtained from CD4+ T cells sorted from blood. The chain uses TRBV7-2 and TRBJ2-3; 16 bases match TRBD2. The TCR comes from a woman aged 18-29 years in good health. The CDR3 coding sequence is TGTGCCAGCAGCCTTAGGTCGGGACTAGCGGGGGGGCCCTCGGATTTT. Translating it yields CASSLRSGLAGGPSDF.